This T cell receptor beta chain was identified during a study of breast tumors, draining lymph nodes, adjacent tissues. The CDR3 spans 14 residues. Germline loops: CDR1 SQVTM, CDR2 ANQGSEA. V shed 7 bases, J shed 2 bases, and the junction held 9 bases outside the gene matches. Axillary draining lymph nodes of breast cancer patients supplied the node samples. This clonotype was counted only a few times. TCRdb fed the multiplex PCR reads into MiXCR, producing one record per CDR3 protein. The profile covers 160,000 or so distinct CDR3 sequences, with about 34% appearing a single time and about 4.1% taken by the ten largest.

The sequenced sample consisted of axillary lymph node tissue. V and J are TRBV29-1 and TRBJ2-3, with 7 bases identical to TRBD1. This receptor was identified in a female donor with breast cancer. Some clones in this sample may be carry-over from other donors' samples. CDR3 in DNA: TGCAGCGGCCGGGACAGCCCCCACACAGATACGCAGTATTTT. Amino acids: CSGRDSPHTDTQYF.